Below are 16 T cell receptor beta chains sequenced from a single sample in a study of T cell responses to AZD1222 COVID-19 vaccine. This table comes from immunoSEQ multiplex PCR, and its TCRdb copy is limited to in-frame clones, with some not included. Altogether roughly 130,000 clones are present, approximately 85% being singletons, with the ten largest covering roughly a sixth. The starting material was peripheral blood, obtained on day 0 of MenACWY control vaccination. The receptors were sampled from an adult in good health.

The chain couples TRBV21-1 to TRBJ1-2; the D call in the table, TRBD1, was not verified against the DNA. TRBV21-1 is a pseudogene locus. The CDR3 runs 18 residues. The CDR3 loop reads CASSKGFKGSGGHHGYTF. The CDR3 DNA reads TGTGCCAGCAGCAAAGGTTTTAAAGGTTCAGGGGGACACCATGGCTACACCTTC.

V and J are TRBV6-5 and TRBJ1-1, with D perhaps TRBD1 (6 bases). Trimming shortened V by 8 bases and J by 1 base, and 11 bases separated the two germline ends. CDR1 is MNHEY, CDR2 SVGAGI, per germline. The CDR3 covers 13 residues. The CDR3 DNA reads as TGTGCCAGCTCACCGGGACAGAACACTGAAGCTTTCTTT. Its protein is CASSPGQNTEAFF.

The chain joins TRBV6-5 to TRBJ2-1; a weak D match, TRBD1 (6 bases). The V and J ends lost 5 bases and 7 bases respectively, with 15 bases between them. Germline CDR1 is MNHEY and CDR2 is SVGAGI. The CDR3 loop spans 14 amino acids. Here the CDR3 reads CASSRGFQGNEQFF. Here the CDR3 DNA reads TGTGCCAGCAGTAGGGGGTTTCAGGGGAATGAGCAGTTCTTC.

The chain has TRBV19 and TRBJ2-5; a weak D match, TRBD1 (6 bases). Germline CDR1 and CDR2: LNHDA and SQIVND (reference sequence). This CDR3 contains 15 residues. V shed 2 bases and J shed 5 bases, with 15 bases lying between them. CDR3 nucleotide sequence: TGTGCCAGTAGTATATCGCAGGGGCGCGGGGAGACCCAGTACTTC. It yields the protein CASSISQGRGETQYF. Looking up the rest from reference TRBV19 and TRBJ2-5 gives the full variable domain: DGGITQSPKYLFRKEGQNVTLSCEQNLNHDAMYWYRQDPGQGLRLIYYSQIVNDFQKGDIAEGYSVSREKKESFPLTVTSAQKNPTAFYLCASSISQGRGETQYFGPGTRLLVL.

The CDR3 reads CASSTSGTQPLEQYF. CDR3 DNA sequence: TGTGCCAGCAGCACAAGCGGGACCCAACCCCTCGAGCAGTACTTC. The chain combines TRBV9 with TRBJ2-7; 7 bases are a match to TRBD2. Germline V CDR1 and CDR2: SGDLS, YYNGEE. The V gene end was trimmed by 4 bases and the J gene end by 6 bases; junction bases not matched to a gene: 13. CDR3 length equals 15 residues.

The genes are TRBV7-6 and TRBJ2-7, with D possibly being TRBD2 (5 bases). The CDR3 length is 15 residues. V was shortened by 1 base and J by 1 base, with 11 bases between the two germline ends. Per the germline V gene, CDR1 is SGHVS and CDR2 is FNYEAQ. The CDR3: CASSLDPGKSYEQYF. In DNA form, the CDR3 reads TGTGCCAGCAGCTTAGATCCCGGGAAATCCTACGAGCAGTACTTC.

This chain's CDR3 is CASSPLAGGQGEQFF. CDR3 coding DNA: TGTGCCAGCAGCCCCCTAGCGGGAGGGCAAGGTGAGCAGTTCTTC. The chain recombines TRBV2 with TRBJ2-1; 12 bases are a match to TRBD2. Germline loops: CDR1 SNHLY, CDR2 FYNNEI. The junction had 9 bases not matched to a gene; V was cut back by 6 bases and J by 9 bases. This CDR3 has 15 residues.

This rearrangement joins TRBV3-1 (or the pseudogene TRBV3-2) to TRBJ1-2, with a weak D call TRBD1 (5 bases). Germline lookup yields CDR1 LGHDT and CDR2 YNNKEL (reference sequence). This CDR3 is built from 14 residues. V lost 4 bases, J lost 2 bases, and 11 bases lay in between. CDR3 region: CASSLGGANYGYTF. The DNA for the CDR3 is TGTGCCAGCAGCCTCGGAGGGGCCAACTATGGCTACACCTTC.

This chain connects TRBV2 to TRBJ1-1; D ambiguous. CDR1 SNHLY and CDR2 FYNNEI come from the germline V gene. The CDR3 length is 14 residues. V gave up 7 bases and J gave up 1 base, with 13 bases separating them. CDR3 nucleotide sequence: TGTGCCAGCAAGGCAGAGCAAGGGAACACTGAAGCTTTCTTT. This translates into CASKAEQGNTEAFF.

The chain employs TRBV2 and TRBJ2-7, with D unclear. Germline assignment: CDR1 SNHLY and CDR2 FYNNEI. V was trimmed by 6 bases and J by 3 bases, leaving 12 bases between them. CDR3 length: 13 amino acids. The CDR3 loop reads CASRGWAHYEQYF. CDR3 coding DNA: TGTGCCAGCAGGGGGTGGGCCCACTACGAGCAGTACTTC.

The chain couples TRBV7-3 to TRBJ2-3, with D perhaps being TRBD1 or TRBD2 (5 bases each). CDR3 length: 14 residues. Trimming took 4 bases from V and 0 from J, leaving 8 bases between them. From germline, CDR1 is SGHTA and CDR2 FQGTGA. CDR3 sequence: CASSYRDSTDTQYF. The CDR3 DNA is TGTGCCAGCAGCTACCGGGACAGCACAGATACGCAGTATTTT.

This sequence joins TRBV10-3 and TRBJ2-7; TRBD2 aligns across 9 bases. The CDR3 sequence is 15 residues long. V dropped 10 bases and J dropped 6; count of bases not matched to a gene: 16. The germline gives CDR1 ENHRY, CDR2 SYGVKD. CDR3 in DNA: TGTGCCACCGCCGACCTGGGACTAGCCGTACCCGAGCAGTACTTC. It codes for CATADLGLAVPEQYF.

This clone has a handful of counts. The chain carries TRBV18 and TRBJ1-3; tentatively, D is TRBD1 (5 bases). The germline V gene has CDR1 KGHSH and CDR2 LQKENI. This CDR3 comprises 15 residues. Trimming removed 3 bases at V and 4 bases at J, with 13 bases between. The CDR3 DNA sequence: TGTGCCAGCTCACCGTCCGGGGGACCGGGAAACACCATATATTTT. Amino acid sequence: CASSPSGGPGNTIYF.

This chain links TRBV5-4 with TRBJ1-1; no definite D call. The germline CDR1 and CDR2 sequences are SGHNT and YYREEE (reference sequence). The CDR3 length is 14 residues. V gave up 4 bases and J gave up 0 bases, with 10 bases separating them. The CDR3 DNA reads TGTGCCAGCAGCGTACAGAAGATGAACACTGAAGCTTTCTTT. Protein product: CASSVQKMNTEAFF.

This clone was detected once. The chain carries TRBV2 and TRBJ2-1; 7 bases agree with TRBD2. The CDR3 extends over 12 amino acids. V lost 6 bases to trimming and J lost 16 bases; unmatched junction nucleotides: 12. CDR1 is SNHLY, CDR2 FYNNEI, per germline. Here the CDR3 DNA reads TGTGCCAGCAGCGGACTAGTTTTTTTAGGATTCTTC. Encoded protein: CASSGLVFLGFF.

This clone was recorded at least ten times. The V and J genes are TRBV19 and TRBJ1-4; D unclear. This CDR3 has 14 residues. V lost 3 bases and J lost 6, with 11 bases in between. Per the germline V gene, CDR1 is LNHDA and CDR2 is SQIVND (reference sequence). This CDR3 reads CASSIGRIDEKLFF. The CDR3, as DNA: TGTGCCAGTAGTATCGGTCGGATTGATGAAAAACTGTTTTTT.